Detailed here is one T cell receptor beta chain. Study processing details: Amplification of reference gene primers was used by the study to estimate nucleated cell counts. Clones were read by immunoSEQ multiplex PCR, and TCRdb kept only the in-frame ones, dropping some. Clone size and V and J calls were adopted from that table, with D and trimming inferred from the DNA. The table records tens of thousands of clones, about 90% of them present only once. The sample is drawn from a study of blood T cell repertoires in COVID-19. Study summary: Samples representing acute and convalescent COVID-19 were sourced from the United States, Italy and Spain.

This CDR3 has 17 amino acids. V lost 5 bases, J lost 10 bases, and 17 bases stayed unmatched. Germline assignment: CDR1 MNHEY and CDR2 SVGEGT. The chain employs TRBV6-2 or TRBV6-3 and TRBJ2-4; 10 nucleotides match TRBD2. Sequences were obtained from peripheral blood. This clonotype originated in a man aged 45-60 years with acute or convalescent COVID-19. As DNA, the CDR3 is TGTGCCAGCAGTCCAGGACTAGCGGAACTCATCCCCCATATTCAGTACTTC. Its protein product is CASSPGLAELIPHIQYF.